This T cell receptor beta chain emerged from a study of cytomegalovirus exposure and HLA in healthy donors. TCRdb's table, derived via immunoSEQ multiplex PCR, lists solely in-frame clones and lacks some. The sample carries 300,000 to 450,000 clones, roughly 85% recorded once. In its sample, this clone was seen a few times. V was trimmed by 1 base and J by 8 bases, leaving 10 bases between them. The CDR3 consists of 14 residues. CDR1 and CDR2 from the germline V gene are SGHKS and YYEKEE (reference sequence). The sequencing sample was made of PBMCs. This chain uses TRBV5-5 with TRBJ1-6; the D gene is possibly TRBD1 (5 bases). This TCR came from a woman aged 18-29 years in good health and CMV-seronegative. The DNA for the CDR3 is TGTGCCAGCAGCTTGCAAGGGGAATATTCACCCCTCCACTTT. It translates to CASSLQGEYSPLHF.